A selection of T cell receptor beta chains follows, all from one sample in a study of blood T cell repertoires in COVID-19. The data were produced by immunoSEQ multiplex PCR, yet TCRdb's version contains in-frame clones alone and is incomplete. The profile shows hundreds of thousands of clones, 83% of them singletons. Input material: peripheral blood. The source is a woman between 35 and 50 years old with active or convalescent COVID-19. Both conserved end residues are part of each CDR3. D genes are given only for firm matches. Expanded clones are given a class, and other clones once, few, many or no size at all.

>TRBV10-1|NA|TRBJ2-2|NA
TGCGCCAGCAGTGAGAACCCCCGCAGAGGTCGGATCACCGGGGAGCTGTTTTTT
CASSENPRRGRITGELFF
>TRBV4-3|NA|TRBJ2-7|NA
TGCGCCAGCAGCCAAGATTTCCGTCGCGAGCAGTACTTC
CASSQDFRREQYF
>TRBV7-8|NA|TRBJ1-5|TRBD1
TGTGCCAGCAGCTCCCGGCCACAGACAGGGATCAATCAGCCCCAGCATTTT
CASSSRPQTGINQPQHF
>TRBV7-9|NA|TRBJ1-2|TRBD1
TGTGCCAGCAGCCGGACAGGGGAGAATAGCTATGGCTACACCTTC
CASSRTGENSYGYTF
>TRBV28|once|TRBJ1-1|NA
TGTGCCAGCAGTCTCCAGGACACTGAAGCTTTCTTT
CASSLQDTEAFF
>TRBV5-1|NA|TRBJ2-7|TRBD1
TGCGCCAGCAGCCAAGGGGACAGCTCCTACGAGCAGTACTTC
CASSQGDSSYEQYF
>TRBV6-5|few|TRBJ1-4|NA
TGTGCCAGCAGTTACTCGTACGGGGAAAAACTGTTTTTT
CASSYSYGEKLFF
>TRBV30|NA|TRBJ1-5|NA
TGTGCCTGGAGTCCCAAGGGGCAGCCCCAGCATTTT
CAWSPKGQPQHF
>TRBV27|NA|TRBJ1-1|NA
TGTGCCAGCAGTTTATTCACCGGGGGCACTGAAGCTTTCTTT
CASSLFTGGTEAFF
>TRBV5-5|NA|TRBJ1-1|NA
TGTGCCAGCAGCAGGACCGATAAAGCGGGCAACACTGAAGCTTTCTTT
CASSRTDKAGNTEAFF
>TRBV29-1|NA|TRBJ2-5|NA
TGCAGCGTGGAAGGGCCGTTTAAAGAGACCCAGTACTTC
CSVEGPFKETQYF
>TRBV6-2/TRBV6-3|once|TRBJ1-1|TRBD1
TGTGCCAGCAGTTATGCCCGGGACAGGGGGCGGATGAACACTGAAGCTTTCTTT
CASSYARDRGRMNTEAFF
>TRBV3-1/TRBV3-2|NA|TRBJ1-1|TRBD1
TGTGCCAGCAGCCAAGAAAGTCCTCTTCTGAGGGGACAGGAAATTGAAGCTTTCTTT
CASSQESPLLRGQEIEAFF
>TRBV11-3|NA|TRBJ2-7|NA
TGTGCCAGCAATAAAGGGGCGGCTTCCTACGAGCAGTACTTC
CASNKGAASYEQYF
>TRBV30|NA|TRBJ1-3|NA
TGTGCCTGGAGTGTTGGCACTGGAAACACCATATATTTT
CAWSVGTGNTIYF
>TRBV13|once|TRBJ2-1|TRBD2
TGTGCCAGCAGCCCAGCCCCAAGGGGGCGGCTAGCGGGAGCTCACCTCTTC
CASSPAPRGRLAGAHLF
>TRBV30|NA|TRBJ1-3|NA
TGTGCCTGGAGTGTACCGTCGAGCTCTGGAAACACCATATATTTT
CAWSVPSSSGNTIYF
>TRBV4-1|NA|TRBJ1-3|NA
TGCGCCAGCAGCCAGGAAGGACAGCAATACTCTGGAAACACCATATATTTT
CASSQEGQQYSGNTIYF
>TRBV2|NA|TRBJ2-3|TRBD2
TGTGCCAGCAGTGGGGGGGGAGGAGATACGCAGTATTTT
CASSGGGGDTQYF
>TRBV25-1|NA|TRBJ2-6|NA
TGTGCCAGCAGTGAAGTGTCGGGAACTGGGGCCAACGTCCTGACTTTC
CASSEVSGTGANVLTF
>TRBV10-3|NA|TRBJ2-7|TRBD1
TGTGCCATCAGTGAGCCGGGACAGTACTACGAGCAGTACTTC
CAISEPGQYYEQYF
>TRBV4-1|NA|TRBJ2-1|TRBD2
TGCGCCAGCAGCCACCTGGGAGCGGGGGGCCAATGGGCCAATGAGCAGTTCTTC
CASSHLGAGGQWANEQFF
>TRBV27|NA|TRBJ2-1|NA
TGTGCCAGCTGCCTCCGTCCACGGGTGGAGTCCTACAATGAGCAGTTCTTC
CASCLRPRVESYNEQFF
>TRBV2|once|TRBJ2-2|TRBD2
TGTGCCAGCAGTGATGATCGGGGGGGGACCGGGGAGCTGTTTTTT
CASSDDRGGTGELFF
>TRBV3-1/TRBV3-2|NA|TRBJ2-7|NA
TGTGCCAGCAGCCAAGAATGGGTACTAGGAACATACTCCTACGAGCAGTACTTC
CASSQEWVLGTYSYEQYF